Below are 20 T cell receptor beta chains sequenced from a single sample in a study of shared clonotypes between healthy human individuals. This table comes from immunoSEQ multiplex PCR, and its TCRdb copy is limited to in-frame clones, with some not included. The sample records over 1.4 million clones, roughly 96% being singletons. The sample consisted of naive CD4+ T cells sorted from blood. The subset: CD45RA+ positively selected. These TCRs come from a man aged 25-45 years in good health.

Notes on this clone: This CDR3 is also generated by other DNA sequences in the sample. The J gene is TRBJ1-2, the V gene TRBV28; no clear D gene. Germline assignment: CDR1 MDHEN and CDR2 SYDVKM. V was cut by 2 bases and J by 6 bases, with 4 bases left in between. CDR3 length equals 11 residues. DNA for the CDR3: TGTGCCAGCAGTTTAATGGATGGCTACACCTTC. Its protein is CASSLMDGYTF.

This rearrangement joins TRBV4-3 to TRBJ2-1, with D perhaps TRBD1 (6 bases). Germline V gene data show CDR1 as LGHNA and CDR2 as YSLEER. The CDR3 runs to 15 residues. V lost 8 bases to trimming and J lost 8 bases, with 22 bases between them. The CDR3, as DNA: TGCGCCAGCTCCCAGGGGAGCGTGCCCTTTGATGAGCAGTTCTTC. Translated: CASSQGSVPFDEQFF.

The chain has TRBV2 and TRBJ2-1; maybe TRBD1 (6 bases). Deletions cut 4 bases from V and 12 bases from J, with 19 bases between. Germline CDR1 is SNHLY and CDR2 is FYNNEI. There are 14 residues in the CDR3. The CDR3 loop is CASSGPPGQAGQFF. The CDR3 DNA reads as TGTGCCAGCAGTGGTCCACCGGGACAAGCCGGGCAGTTCTTC.

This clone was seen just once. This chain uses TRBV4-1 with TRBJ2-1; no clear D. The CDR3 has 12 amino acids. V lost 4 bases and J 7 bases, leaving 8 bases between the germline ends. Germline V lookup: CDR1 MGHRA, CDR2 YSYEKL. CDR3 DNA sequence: TGCGCCAGCAGCCTCAATTTTAATGAGCAGTTCTTC. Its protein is CASSLNFNEQFF.

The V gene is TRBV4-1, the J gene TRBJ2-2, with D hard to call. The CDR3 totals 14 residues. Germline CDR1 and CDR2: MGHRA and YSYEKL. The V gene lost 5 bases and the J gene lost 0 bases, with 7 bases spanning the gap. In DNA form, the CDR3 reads TGCGCCAGCAGCTACCTATCGAACACCGGGGAGCTGTTTTTT. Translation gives CASSYLSNTGELFF.

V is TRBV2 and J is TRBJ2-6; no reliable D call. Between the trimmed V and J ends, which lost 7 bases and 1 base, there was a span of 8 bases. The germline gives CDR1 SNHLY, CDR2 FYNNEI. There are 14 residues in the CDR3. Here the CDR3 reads CASIEESGANVLTF. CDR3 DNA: TGTGCCAGCATTGAGGAGTCTGGGGCCAACGTCCTGACTTTC. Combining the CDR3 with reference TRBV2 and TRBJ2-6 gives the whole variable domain EPEVTQTPSHQVTQMGQEVILRCVPISNHLYFYWYRQILGQKVEFLVSFYNNEISEKSEIFDDQFSVERPDGSNFTLKIRSTKLEDSAMYFCASIEESGANVLTFGAGSRLTVL.

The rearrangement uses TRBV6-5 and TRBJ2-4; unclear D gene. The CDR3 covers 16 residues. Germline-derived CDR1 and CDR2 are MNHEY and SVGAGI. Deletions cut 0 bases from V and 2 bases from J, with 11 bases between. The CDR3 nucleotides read TGTGCCAGCAGTTACTCTTTTGGCAGCTCCAAAAACATTCAGTACTTC. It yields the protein CASSYSFGSSKNIQYF.

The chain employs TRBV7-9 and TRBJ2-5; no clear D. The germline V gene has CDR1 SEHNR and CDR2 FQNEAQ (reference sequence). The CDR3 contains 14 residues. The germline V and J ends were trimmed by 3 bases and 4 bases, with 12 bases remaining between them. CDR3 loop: CASSFSRDPETQYF. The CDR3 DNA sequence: TGTGCCAGCAGCTTCTCTAGGGATCCAGAGACCCAGTACTTC.

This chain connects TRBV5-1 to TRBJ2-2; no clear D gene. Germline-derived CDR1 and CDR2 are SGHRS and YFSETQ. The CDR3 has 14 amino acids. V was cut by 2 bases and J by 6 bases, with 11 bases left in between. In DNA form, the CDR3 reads TGCGCCAGCAGCTTACTCGACGGAGCCGGGGAGCTGTTTTTT. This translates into CASSLLDGAGELFF.

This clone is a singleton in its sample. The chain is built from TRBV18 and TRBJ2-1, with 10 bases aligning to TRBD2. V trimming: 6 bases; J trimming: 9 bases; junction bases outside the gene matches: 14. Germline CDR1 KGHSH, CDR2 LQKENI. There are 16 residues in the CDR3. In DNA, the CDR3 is TGTGCCAGCTCTAATCGGGGGACTAGCGTTCATACTGAGCAGTTCTTC. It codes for CASSNRGTSVHTEQFF. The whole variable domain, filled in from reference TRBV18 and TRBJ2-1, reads NAGVMQNPRHLVRRRGQEARLRCSPMKGHSHVYWYRQLPEEGLKFMVYLQKENIIDESGMPKERFSAEFPKEGPSILRIQQVVRGDSAAYFCASSNRGTSVHTEQFFGPGTRLTVL.

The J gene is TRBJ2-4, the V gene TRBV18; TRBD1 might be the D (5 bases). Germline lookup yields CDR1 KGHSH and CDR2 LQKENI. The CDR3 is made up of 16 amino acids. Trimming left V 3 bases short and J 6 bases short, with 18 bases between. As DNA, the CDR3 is TGTGCCAGCTCACCGACCGCATCAGGGTCAGGAAACATTCAGTACTTC. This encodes CASSPTASGSGNIQYF.

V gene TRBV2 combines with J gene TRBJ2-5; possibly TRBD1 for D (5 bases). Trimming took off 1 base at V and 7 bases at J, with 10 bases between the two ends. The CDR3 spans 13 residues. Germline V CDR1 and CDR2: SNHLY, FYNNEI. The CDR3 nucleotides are TGTGCCAGCAGTGAAGGGACAAGTGCGACCCAGTACTTC. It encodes CASSEGTSATQYF. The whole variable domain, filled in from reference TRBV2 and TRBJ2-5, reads EPEVTQTPSHQVTQMGQEVILRCVPISNHLYFYWYRQILGQKVEFLVSFYNNEISEKSEIFDDQFSVERPDGSNFTLKIRSTKLEDSAMYFCASSEGTSATQYFGPGTRLLVL.

CDR3 nucleotide sequence: TGTGCCAGCAGCACCGACTTCAACACTGAAGCTTTCTTT. The encoded protein is CASSTDFNTEAFF. The chain carries TRBV11-2 and TRBJ1-1; D is unclear. From germline, CDR1 is SGHAT and CDR2 FQNNGV. Trimming stripped 5 bases from V and 2 bases from J, with 9 bases between. The CDR3 is 13 amino acids.

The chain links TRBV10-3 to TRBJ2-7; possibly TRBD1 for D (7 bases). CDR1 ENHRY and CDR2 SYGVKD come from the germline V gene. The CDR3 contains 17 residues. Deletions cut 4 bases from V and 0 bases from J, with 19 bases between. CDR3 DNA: TGTGCCATCAGTGCAAAAGGAGGGACAGCGAGCTCCTACGAGCAGTACTTC. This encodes CAISAKGGTASSYEQYF.

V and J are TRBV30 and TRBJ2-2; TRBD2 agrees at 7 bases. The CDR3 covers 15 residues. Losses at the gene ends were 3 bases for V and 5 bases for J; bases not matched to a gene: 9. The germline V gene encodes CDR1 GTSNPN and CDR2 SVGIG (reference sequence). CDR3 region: CAWRVGGPRTGELFF. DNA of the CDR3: TGTGCCTGGAGGGTGGGAGGGCCGCGGACCGGGGAGCTGTTTTTT.

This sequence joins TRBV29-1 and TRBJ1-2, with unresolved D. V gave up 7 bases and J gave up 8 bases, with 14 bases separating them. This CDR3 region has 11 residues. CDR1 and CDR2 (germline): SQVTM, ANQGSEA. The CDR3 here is CSGYGSQGYTF. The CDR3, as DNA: TGCAGCGGGTATGGTTCTCAGGGCTACACCTTC.

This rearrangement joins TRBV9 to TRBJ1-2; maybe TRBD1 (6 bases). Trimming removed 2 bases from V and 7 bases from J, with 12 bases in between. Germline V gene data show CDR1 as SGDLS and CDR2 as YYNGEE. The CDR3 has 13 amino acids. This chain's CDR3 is CASSVGGGAGYTF. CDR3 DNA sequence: TGTGCCAGCAGCGTTGGAGGGGGGGCTGGCTACACCTTC.

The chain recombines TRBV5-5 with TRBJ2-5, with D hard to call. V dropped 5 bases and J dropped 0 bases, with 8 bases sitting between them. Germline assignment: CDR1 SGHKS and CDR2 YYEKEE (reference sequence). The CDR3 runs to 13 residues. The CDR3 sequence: CASRFGNQETQYF. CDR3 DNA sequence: TGTGCCAGCAGATTCGGAAACCAAGAGACCCAGTACTTC.

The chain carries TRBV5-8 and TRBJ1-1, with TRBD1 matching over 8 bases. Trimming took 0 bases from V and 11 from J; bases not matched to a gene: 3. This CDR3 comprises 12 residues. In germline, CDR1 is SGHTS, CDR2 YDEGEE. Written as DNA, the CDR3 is TGTGCCAGCAGCTTGGGGACAGGGAATGCTTTCTTT. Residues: CASSLGTGNAFF.

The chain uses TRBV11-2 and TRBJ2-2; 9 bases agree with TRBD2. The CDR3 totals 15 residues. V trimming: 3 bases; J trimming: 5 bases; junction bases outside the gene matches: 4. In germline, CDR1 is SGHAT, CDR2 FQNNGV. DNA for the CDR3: TGTGCCAGCAGCTTCGGCGGGAGGGCGACCGGGGAGCTGTTTTTT. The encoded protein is CASSFGGRATGELFF.